This is a list of T cell receptor beta chains from one sample in a study of HIV-infected patients and healthy controls. Via MiXCR, TCRdb re-called the 5' RACE reads, giving one row per CDR3 protein. The table includes more than 3,500 distinct CDR3 sequences, about 7.8% detected once. The starting material was blood, obtained during antiretroviral therapy. Receptors originate from an adult with HIV infection. Both conserved end residues are trimmed from each CDR3. Size is stated for part of the rows, as once, few or many counts, or as a class when the clone is expanded.

size: medium-sized
V: TRBV5-4
J: TRBJ2-5
CDR3: ASSLGTSQETQY

size: medium-sized
V: TRBV5-4
J: TRBJ2-2
CDR3: ASSLGGGAVRELF

size: .
V: TRBV2
J: TRBJ2-3
CDR3: ASGLSTDTQY

size: many
V: TRBV11-2
J: TRBJ2-7
CDR3: ASSLDPRVDEQY

size: medium-sized
V: TRBV5-1
J: TRBJ1-1
CDR3: ASSLAGQGNMNTEAF

size: .
V: TRBV19
J: TRBJ2-3
CDR3: ASSILGPSSGDFSTDTQY

size: many
V: TRBV6-5
J: TRBJ1-1
CDR3: ASSSENTGWGWNTEAF

size: medium-sized
V: TRBV7-8
J: TRBJ2-3
CDR3: ASSTVSDTQY

size: medium-sized
V: TRBV10-3
J: TRBJ2-3
CDR3: AISEPEGVIAGEYTDTQY

size: many
V: TRBV9
J: TRBJ1-6
CDR3: ASSVEGSWDSPLH

size: medium-sized
V: TRBV19
J: TRBJ1-5
CDR3: ASSLDRVGVQPQH

size: many
V: TRBV9
J: TRBJ2-2
CDR3: ASSAMTSKANTGELF

size: .
V: TRBV4-1
J: TRBJ2-7
CDR3: ASSVNSGGSYEQY

size: medium-sized
V: TRBV6-5
J: TRBJ1-4
CDR3: ASSRSGTGPEKLF

size: medium-sized
V: TRBV4-3
J: TRBJ1-3
CDR3: ASSQDYGPPGARWGNTIY

size: many
V: TRBV7-2
J: TRBJ2-6
CDR3: ASSLVGSGANVLT

size: medium-sized
V: TRBV10-3
J: TRBJ2-3
CDR3: AISEQGTFTDTQY

size: .
V: TRBV18
J: TRBJ2-1
CDR3: ASSPPNRGAYNEHF

size: .
V: TRBV7-6
J: TRBJ2-1
CDR3: ASSGLPYNEQF

size: medium-sized
V: TRBV12-5
J: TRBJ2-3
CDR3: ASGLVLRLAESTDTQY

size: medium-sized
V: TRBV7-2
J: TRBJ2-5
CDR3: ASSFTRGQETQY

size: medium-sized
V: TRBV20-1
J: TRBJ2-1
CDR3: SARDLSGGASNEQF

size: many
V: TRBV19
J: TRBJ2-6
CDR3: ASSKVSTSWANVLT

size: many
V: TRBV2
J: TRBJ1-1
CDR3: ASSGLLDTEAF